The 18 T cell receptor beta chains presented below share a single source sample, sequenced in a study of early T cells in non-severe SARS-CoV-2 infection (dated by TCRdb to the early 2020s). Preparation of the library involved 5' RACE. The instrument was a NextSeq 500. TCRdb reanalyzed the raw reads on its own, using fastp at Q25 for trimming and MiXCR for clone calling, and kept in-frame beta chains. Records with the same CDR3 protein are collapsed into one entry carrying the most frequent genes and DNA. For this sample there are roughly 45,000 distinct CDR3 sequences; about 4% appear just once. About 6% of the sample is held by the ten biggest clonotypes. The sequencing sample was made of whole blood. The receptors here all came from an adult who was a healthcare worker with PCR-confirmed SARS-CoV-2 infection or an uninfected control (not recorded which).

This clonotype has ten or more counts. This chain joins TRBV6-5 and TRBJ2-5; 10 positions match TRBD1. The CDR3 totals 15 residues. J lost 2 bases, V lost 5 bases, and 5 bases had no gene match. Looked up from germline, CDR1 is MNHEY and CDR2 is SVGAGI. The CDR3 here is CASSQDRGGQETQYF. The CDR3 DNA follows: TGTGCCAGCAGTCAGGACAGGGGGGGGCAAGAGACCCAGTACTTC.

The gene calls are TRBV3-1 and TRBJ2-1, with D unclear. V gave up 0 bases and J gave up 6 bases, with 12 bases separating them. This CDR3 region has 15 residues. Germline assignment: CDR1 LGHDT and CDR2 YNNKEL (reference sequence). As DNA, the CDR3 is TGTGCCAGCAGCCAAGATGCGTCTCAACTCAATGAGCAGTTCTTC. It codes for CASSQDASQLNEQFF.

The CDR3 spells CASSFGRGTQYF. CDR3 nucleotides: TGTGCCAGCAGCTTTGGTCGGGGGACCCAGTACTTC. The V call is TRBV11-2, the J call TRBJ2-5; D is perhaps TRBD2 (5 bases). The V end lost 3 bases, the J end lost 7 bases, and 9 bases lay between the germline ends. The germline CDR1 and CDR2 sequences are SGHAT and FQNNGV. The CDR3 sequence is 12 residues long.

Ten or more counts support this clonotype. J is TRBJ2-2 and V is TRBV30, with 7 bases fitting TRBD1. CDR1 is GTSNPN, CDR2 SVGIG, per germline (reference sequence). With 2 bases clipped from V and 5 bases from J, the junction kept 5 bases outside the gene matches. The length of the CDR3 is 14 residues. As DNA, the CDR3 is TGTGCCTGGAGTTCGTCCAGGGGGACCGGGGAGCTGTTTTTT. Encoded protein: CAWSSSRGTGELFF.

The chain couples TRBV6-5 to TRBJ1-1; D gene uncertain. CDR3 length: 13 amino acids. Germline V gene sequence: CDR1 MNHEY, CDR2 SVGAGI. Trimming left V 8 bases short and J 10 bases short, with 20 bases between. The CDR3 DNA reads TGTGCCAGCTCCCCGGCAGGCGCCAAGCCAGCTTTCTTT. This sequence encodes CASSPAGAKPAFF.

At least ten counts were recorded for this clonotype. V is TRBV12-5 and J is TRBJ1-5; D is ambiguous. From germline, CDR1 is LGHNT and CDR2 FRNRAP. The CDR3 covers 12 residues. Trimming cost V 6 bases and J 11 bases, with 14 bases left between them. The CDR3 DNA reads as TGTGCTAGTGGCGAGACCCCCTCGGCCCAGCATTTT. As protein: CASGETPSAQHF.

This clonotype was counted ten times or more. The rearrangement links TRBV30 to TRBJ1-1; the D is unclear. Deletions cut 2 bases from V and 1 base from J, with 17 bases between. Germline V gene lookup returns CDR1 GTSNPN and CDR2 SVGIG (reference sequence). The CDR3 has 16 amino acids. This CDR3 is CAWSRAGRVGNTEAFF. CDR3 bases: TGTGCCTGGAGTCGGGCAGGTCGAGTTGGGAACACTGAAGCTTTCTTT.

Concerning this clonotype itself: A much larger clonotype is one base distant, so this may be a read error. The V gene is TRBV18, the J gene TRBJ1-5; D possibly corresponds to TRBD1 (6 bases). The germline gives CDR1 KGHSH, CDR2 LQKENI. V was trimmed by 3 bases and J by 8 bases, leaving 11 bases between them. The CDR3 has 13 residues. The DNA for the CDR3 is TGTGCCAGCTCACCTCAAGGGGGGAAGCCCCAGCATTTT. As protein: CASSPQGGKPQHF.

The sample holds many counts of this clonotype. This chain joins TRBV7-2 and TRBJ2-6; perhaps TRBD2 as D (6 bases). The CDR3 length is 16 residues. Germline values: CDR1 SGHTA, CDR2 FQGNSA. The V and J ends lost 8 bases and 0 bases respectively, with 14 bases between them. CDR3 nucleotide sequence: TGTGCCAGCGGAGGGGACTTCCTCTCTGGGGCCAACGTCCTGACTTTC. Translation: CASGGDFLSGANVLTF.

This clonotype was seen repeatedly, ten times or more. For the CDR3, the DNA is TGTGCCAGCAGCCACCTCAAGGGGGGGGCTGGGCACACTGAAGCTTTCTTT. It is translated as CASSHLKGGAGHTEAFF. This rearrangement joins TRBV3-1 to TRBJ1-1, with TRBD1 as a possible D gene (6 bases). This CDR3 is 17 amino acids long. Germline V gene data show CDR1 as LGHDT and CDR2 as YNNKEL (reference sequence). V gave up 3 bases and J gave up 3 bases, with 20 bases separating them.

This clonotype was seen repeatedly, ten times or more. The chain uses TRBV5-1 and TRBJ1-1, with 7 bases lining up with TRBD1. CDR3 length: 16 residues. Germline V gives CDR1 SGHRS, CDR2 YFSETQ. V trimming: 4 bases; J trimming: 2 bases; junction bases outside the gene matches: 11. CDR3 residues: CASSQEPGTANTEAFF. CDR3 nucleotide sequence: TGCGCCAGCAGCCAGGAACCCGGGACAGCAAACACTGAAGCTTTCTTT.

This clonotype was seen ten or more times. The CDR3 region is CASPQAPGLAEPDTQYF. In DNA, the CDR3 is TGTGCCAGTCCTCAAGCCCCGGGACTAGCAGAGCCAGATACGCAGTATTTT. The chain is built from TRBV5-8 and TRBJ2-3; 9 bases are a match to TRBD2. CDR1 is SGHTS, CDR2 YDEGEE, per germline. The CDR3 totals 17 residues. V lost 8 bases, J lost 4 bases, and 17 bases stayed unmatched.

The gene calls are TRBV19 and TRBJ2-4; TRBD1 matches 7 bases. The junction had 4 bases not matched to a gene; V was cut back by 2 bases and J by 0 bases. Germline CDR1 LNHDA, CDR2 SQIVND (reference sequence). The CDR3 totals 16 residues. CDR3: CASSIRGLLAKNIQYF. The CDR3 DNA reads as TGTGCCAGTAGTATAAGGGGGCTCCTAGCCAAAAACATTCAGTACTTC.

This clonotype was found many times. The chain links TRBV4-1 to TRBJ1-1, with TRBD1 matching 7 bases. The V segment lost 4 bases and the J segment 3 bases; nucleotides outside the gene matches: 2. CDR1 and CDR2 (germline): MGHRA, YSYEKL. The CDR3 covers 13 residues. The CDR3 spells CASSRTGDTEAFF. The CDR3 nucleotides are TGCGCCAGCAGCCGTACAGGGGACACTGAAGCTTTCTTT.

The table lists this clonotype with many counts. The chain joins TRBV6-6 to TRBJ2-5; the D gene is possibly TRBD1 (5 bases). In germline, CDR1 is MNHNY, CDR2 SVGAGI (reference sequence). Trimming removed 4 bases from V and 1 base from J, with 22 bases in between. The CDR3 sequence is 18 residues long. CDR3 sequence: CASSSVPTGLAIQETQYF. In DNA form, the CDR3 reads TGTGCCAGCAGTTCTGTTCCCACAGGATTAGCCATCCAAGAGACCCAGTACTTC.

This clonotype has only a few counts. This chain uses TRBV20-1 with TRBJ1-1; D might be TRBD1 (5 bases). Between the trimmed V and J ends, which lost 5 bases and 6 bases, there was a span of 16 bases. The CDR3 contains 13 residues. CDR1 is DFQATT and CDR2 is SNEGSKA in the germline V gene (reference sequence). The CDR3 DNA reads TGCAGTGCTTCGTACACAAGGGGAGCTGAAGCTTTCTTT. It encodes CSASYTRGAEAFF.

In this sample, this clonotype turned up many times. J is TRBJ1-1 and V is TRBV29-1, with TRBD1 matching over 12 bases. Looked up from germline, CDR1 is SQVTM and CDR2 is ANQGSEA. Unmatched junction bases numbered 4, after V lost 1 base and J lost 7 bases. The CDR3 runs to 14 residues. The CDR3 sequence: CSVEGGQGALEAFF. CDR3 coding DNA: TGCAGCGTTGAAGGGGGACAGGGGGCCCTTGAAGCTTTCTTT.

This clonotype was found many times. V usage is TRBV6-1 and J usage is TRBJ2-3, with 9 bases aligning to TRBD2. J gave up 3 bases and V 11 bases, and 9 bases lay outside the gene matches. The CDR3 runs to 14 residues. Germline V lookup: CDR1 MNHNS, CDR2 SASEGT. The CDR3 coding sequence is TGTGCCTCAACCCGGACTAGCGAAACAGATACGCAGTATTTT. It specifies CASTRTSETDTQYF.